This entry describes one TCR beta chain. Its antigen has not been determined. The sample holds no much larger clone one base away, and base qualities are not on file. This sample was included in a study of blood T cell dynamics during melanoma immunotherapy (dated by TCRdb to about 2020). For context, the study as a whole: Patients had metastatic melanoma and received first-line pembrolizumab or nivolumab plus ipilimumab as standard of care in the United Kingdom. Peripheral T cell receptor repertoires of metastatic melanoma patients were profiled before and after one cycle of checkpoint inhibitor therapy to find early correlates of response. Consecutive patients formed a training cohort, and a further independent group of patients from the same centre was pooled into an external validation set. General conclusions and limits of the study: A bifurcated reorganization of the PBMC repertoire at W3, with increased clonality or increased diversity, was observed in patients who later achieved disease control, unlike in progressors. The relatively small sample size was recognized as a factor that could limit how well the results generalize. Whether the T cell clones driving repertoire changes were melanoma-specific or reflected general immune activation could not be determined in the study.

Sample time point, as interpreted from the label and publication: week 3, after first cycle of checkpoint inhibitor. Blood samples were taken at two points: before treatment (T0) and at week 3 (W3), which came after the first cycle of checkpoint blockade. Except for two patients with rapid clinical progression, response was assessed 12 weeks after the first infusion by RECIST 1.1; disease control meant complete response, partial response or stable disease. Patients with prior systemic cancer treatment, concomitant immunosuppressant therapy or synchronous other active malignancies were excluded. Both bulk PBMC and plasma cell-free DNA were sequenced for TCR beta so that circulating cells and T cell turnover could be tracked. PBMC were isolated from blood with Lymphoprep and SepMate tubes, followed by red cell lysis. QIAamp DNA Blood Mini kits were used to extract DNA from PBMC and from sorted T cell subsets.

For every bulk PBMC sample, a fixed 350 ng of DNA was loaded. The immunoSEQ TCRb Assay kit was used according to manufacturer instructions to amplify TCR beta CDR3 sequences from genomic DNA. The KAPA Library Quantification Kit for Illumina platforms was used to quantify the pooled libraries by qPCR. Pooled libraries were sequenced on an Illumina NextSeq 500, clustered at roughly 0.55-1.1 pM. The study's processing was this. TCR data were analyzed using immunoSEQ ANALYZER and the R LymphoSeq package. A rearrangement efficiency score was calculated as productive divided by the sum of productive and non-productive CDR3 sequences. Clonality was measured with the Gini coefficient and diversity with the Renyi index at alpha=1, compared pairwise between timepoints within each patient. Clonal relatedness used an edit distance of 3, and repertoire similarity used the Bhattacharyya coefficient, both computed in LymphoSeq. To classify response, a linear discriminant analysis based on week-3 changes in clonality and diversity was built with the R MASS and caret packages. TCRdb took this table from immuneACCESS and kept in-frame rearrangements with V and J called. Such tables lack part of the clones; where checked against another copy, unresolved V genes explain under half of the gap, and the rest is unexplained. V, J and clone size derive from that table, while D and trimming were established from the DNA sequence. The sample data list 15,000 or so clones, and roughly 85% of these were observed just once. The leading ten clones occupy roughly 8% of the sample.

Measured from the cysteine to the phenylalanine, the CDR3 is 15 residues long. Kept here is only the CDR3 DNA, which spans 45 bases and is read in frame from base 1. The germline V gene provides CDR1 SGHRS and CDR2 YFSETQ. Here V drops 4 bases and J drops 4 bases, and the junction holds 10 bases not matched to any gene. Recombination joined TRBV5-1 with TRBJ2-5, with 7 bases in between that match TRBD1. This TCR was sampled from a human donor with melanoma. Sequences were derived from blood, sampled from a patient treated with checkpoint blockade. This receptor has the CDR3 CASSLNPTGTETQYF. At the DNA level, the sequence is TGCGCCAGCAGCCTAAACCCGACAGGGACAGAGACCCAGTACTTC. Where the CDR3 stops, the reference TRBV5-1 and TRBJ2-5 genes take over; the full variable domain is KAGVTQTPRYLIKTRGQQVTLSCSPISGHRSVSWYQQTPGQGLQFLFEYFSETQRNKGNFPGRFSGRQFSNSRSEMNVSTLELGDSALYLCASSLNPTGTETQYFGPGTRLLVL.